Listed here are 17 T cell receptor beta chains from one sample, sequenced in a study of cytomegalovirus exposure and HLA in healthy donors. Primers for the PCR totalled 60 Vbeta and 13 Jbeta. The data were produced by immunoSEQ multiplex PCR, yet TCRdb's version contains in-frame clones alone and is incomplete. The sample records some 100,000 clones, under 80% being singletons. The source material was PBMCs. These receptor sequences come from a woman aged 45 to 65 in good health and CMV-seropositive.

In this sample, this clone turned up once. The chain joins TRBV5-1 to TRBJ2-3, with 11 bases that match TRBD1. The CDR3 sequence is 15 residues long. Germline V CDR1 and CDR2: SGHRS, YFSETQ. Trimming cost V 4 bases and J 4 bases; bases outside gene matches: 5. The CDR3: CASSIGQGASDTQYF. CDR3 sequence (DNA): TGCGCCAGCAGCATTGGACAGGGGGCGTCAGATACGCAGTATTTT.

This clone is labeled large. The chain recombines TRBV14 with TRBJ2-7; 7 bases align to TRBD1. The germline V gene has CDR1 SGHDN and CDR2 FVKESK. V trimming: 4 bases; J trimming: 6 bases; junction bases outside the gene matches: 6. This CDR3 is 13 amino acids long. DNA for the CDR3: TGTGCCAGCAGCCTCTTGACAGGGAGCGAGCAGTACTTC. Translation gives CASSLLTGSEQYF.

The chain combines TRBV11-2 with TRBJ2-2; the D is unclear. CDR1 and CDR2 from the germline V gene are SGHAT and FQNNGV. The CDR3 spans 13 residues. Trimming stripped 5 bases from V and 7 bases from J, with 11 bases between. The CDR3 loop reads CASSPGYGGELFF. In DNA, the CDR3 is TGTGCCAGCAGCCCCGGGTATGGCGGGGAGCTGTTTTTT. The full variable domain, in which reference TRBV11-2 and TRBJ2-2 provide the parts outside the CDR3, is EAGVAQSPRYKIIEKRQSVAFWCNPISGHATLYWYQQILGQGPKLLIQFQNNGVVDDSQLPKDRFSAERLKGVDSTLKIQPAKLEDSAVYLCASSPGYGGELFFGEGSRLTVL.

This rearrangement joins TRBV5-1 to TRBJ2-5; 10 bases fit TRBD2. This CDR3 is built from 17 residues. From germline, CDR1 is SGHRS and CDR2 YFSETQ. V was pared by 5 bases and J by 2 bases, with 12 bases of the junction left unmatched. In DNA, the CDR3 is TGCGCCAGCAGTTTGTCTAGCGGGGGATCTGTACAAGAGACCCAGTACTTC. It codes for CASSLSSGGSVQETQYF.

This chain connects TRBV7-3 to TRBJ2-7; 8 bases map to TRBD1. This CDR3 has 15 amino acids. Germline trimming cut 6 bases from V and 0 bases from J; bases unmatched to any gene: 7. The germline V gene has CDR1 SGHTA and CDR2 FQGTGA. CDR3 region: CASSLTGASSYEQYF. The CDR3 nucleotides are TGTGCCAGCAGTTTGACAGGGGCGAGCTCCTACGAGCAGTACTTC.

The CDR3 loop is CATSGLGQGTEAFF. The CDR3 DNA reads as TGCGCCACCTCTGGTCTGGGACAGGGCACTGAAGCTTTCTTT. V usage is TRBV5-1 and J usage is TRBJ1-1; 9 bases match TRBD1. Germline lookup yields CDR1 SGHRS and CDR2 YFSETQ. Unmatched junction bases numbered 10, after V lost 9 bases and J lost 4 bases. This CDR3 is 14 amino acids long.

Only a few counts were recorded for this clone. J is TRBJ1-1 and V is TRBV15; 9 bases match TRBD1. The V and J ends lost 0 bases and 0 bases, in that order; junction bases with no gene match: 5. CDR3 length: 17 amino acids. The germline V gene encodes CDR1 LNHNV and CDR2 YYDKDF (reference sequence). CDR3 DNA: TGTGCCACCAGCAGAGATCGCACAGGGGGCTTGAACACTGAAGCTTTCTTT. It encodes CATSRDRTGGLNTEAFF.

This chain links TRBV4-3 with TRBJ2-1, with TRBD2 matching 13 bases. CDR3 size: 17 residues. J gave up 6 bases and V 4 bases, and 9 bases lay outside the gene matches. The germline CDR1 and CDR2 sequences are LGHNA and YSLEER. The CDR3 coding sequence is TGCGCCAGCAGCCCTGACGTGAGGACTAGCGGGAGCAATGAGCAGTTCTTC. This encodes CASSPDVRTSGSNEQFF.

V is TRBV5-4 and J is TRBJ2-5, with 7 bases fitting TRBD2. Germline V gene sequence: CDR1 SGHNT, CDR2 YYREEE (reference sequence). The CDR3 is 18 amino acids. J gave up 3 bases and V 0 bases, and 14 bases lay outside the gene matches. CDR3 sequence: CASSLDVGSSGGEETQYF. CDR3 sequence (DNA): TGTGCCAGCAGCTTGGACGTCGGGTCTAGCGGAGGGGAAGAGACCCAGTACTTC.

J is TRBJ2-3 and V is TRBV18, with a tentative D call TRBD1 (6 bases). CDR1 is KGHSH and CDR2 is LQKENI in the germline V gene. The CDR3 spans 14 residues. The V and J ends lost 6 bases and 0 bases respectively, with 10 bases between them. This chain's CDR3 is CASSPDRSTDTQYF. CDR3 nucleotides: TGTGCCAGCTCGCCTGACAGGAGCACAGATACGCAGTATTTT.

The genes are TRBV2 and TRBJ1-2; 10 bases fit TRBD1. Per the germline V gene, CDR1 is SNHLY and CDR2 is FYNNEI. This CDR3 contains 12 residues. V dropped 7 bases and J dropped 9; count of bases not matched to a gene: 5. CDR3 region: CASKQGQGSYTF. CDR3 sequence (DNA): TGTGCCAGCAAACAGGGACAGGGGAGCTACACCTTC.

This clone was found a few times. This chain joins TRBV7-8 and TRBJ2-3; D perhaps matches TRBD1 (6 bases). Germline lookup yields CDR1 SGHVS and CDR2 FQNEAQ. The ends were cut back, 7 bases at V and 5 bases at J, with 19 bases in the middle. This CDR3 has 15 residues. The CDR3 region has the DNA TGTGCCAGCACACAGGGTGAATCTGCTTTAGATACGCAGTATTTT. Translation: CASTQGESALDTQYF.

Details on this clone: The same CDR3 also results from other DNA sequences found in this sample. The V gene is TRBV13, the J gene TRBJ2-5; D is undetermined. Germline V gives CDR1 PRHDT, CDR2 FYEKMQ (reference sequence). V gave up 2 bases and J gave up 4 bases, with 8 bases separating them. This CDR3 spans 13 amino acids. CDR3: CASSLISGETQYF. For the CDR3, the DNA is TGTGCCAGCAGCTTAATTTCCGGAGAGACCCAGTACTTC. Based on the CDR3 plus reference TRBV13 and TRBJ2-5, the full variable domain is AAGVIQSPRHLIKEKRETATLKCYPIPRHDTVYWYQQGPGQDPQFLISFYEKMQSDKGSIPDRFSAQQFSDYHSELNMSSLELGDSALYFCASSLISGETQYFGPGTRLLVL.

V and J are TRBV6-4 and TRBJ1-5; a possible D gene is TRBD1 (5 bases). Germline CDR1 MRHNA, CDR2 SNTAGT. Trimming left V 5 bases short and J 4 bases short, with 15 bases between. The CDR3 loop spans 15 amino acids. CDR3 region: CASSPRGGRNQPQHF. CDR3 DNA sequence: TGTGCCAGCAGTCCCCGGGGGGGGAGGAATCAGCCCCAGCATTTT.

The chain has TRBV19 and TRBJ2-1, with 8 bases lining up with TRBD2. The V segment lost 8 bases and the J segment 9 bases; nucleotides outside the gene matches: 15. The germline V gene has CDR1 LNHDA and CDR2 SQIVND (reference sequence). The CDR3 spans 15 residues. The CDR3, as DNA: TGTGCCAGTCAGAACGCCGGGACTAGTCCCTTTGAGCAGTTCTTC. Protein: CASQNAGTSPFEQFF.

This clone was counted between two and nine times. The rearrangement uses TRBV9 and TRBJ2-1; D might be TRBD2 (6 bases). The CDR3 sequence is 13 residues long. Germline V gives CDR1 SGDLS, CDR2 YYNGEE. V dropped 0 bases and J dropped 10 bases, with 11 bases sitting between them. CDR3 bases: TGTGCCAGCAGCGTAGCGCCACTAGCCGAGCAGTTCTTC. The encoded protein is CASSVAPLAEQFF.

The chain has TRBV9 and TRBJ1-6, with TRBD1 matching over 11 bases. This CDR3 region has 16 residues. V trimming: 0 bases; J trimming: 9 bases; junction bases outside the gene matches: 5. Germline loops: CDR1 SGDLS, CDR2 YYNGEE. The CDR3 here is CASSVGAGTGGSPLHF. The CDR3 region has the DNA TGTGCCAGCAGCGTAGGGGCCGGGACAGGGGGTTCACCCCTCCACTTT.